This T cell receptor beta chain was found in a study of CD8 T cells in ankylosing spondylitis. Whole-study findings and limits: A TCR beta motif of several highly homologous variants seemed to mark ankylosing spondylitis blood.

TCRdb passed the 5' RACE reads through MiXCR, listing each CDR3 protein once. Altogether approximately 500,000 distinct CDR3 sequences are present, approximately 12% being singletons, with the ten largest covering 6.5% to 7%. Details on this clonotype: Its antigen is unidentified.

Trimming removed 5 bases at V and 5 bases at J, with 19 bases between. The CDR3 is 15 residues long. The origin of this receptor is a male donor with ankylosing spondylitis. The sequenced sample consisted of blood, either unsorted or a sorted T cell fraction (not recorded which). This rearrangement joins TRBV12-3 or TRBV12-4 to TRBJ2-7, with a weak D call TRBD1 (5 bases). The CDR3 region is CASSLRDFKQDEQYF. In nucleotides, the CDR3 is TGTGCCAGCAGTCTCCGAGACTTTAAACAGGACGAGCAGTACTTC.